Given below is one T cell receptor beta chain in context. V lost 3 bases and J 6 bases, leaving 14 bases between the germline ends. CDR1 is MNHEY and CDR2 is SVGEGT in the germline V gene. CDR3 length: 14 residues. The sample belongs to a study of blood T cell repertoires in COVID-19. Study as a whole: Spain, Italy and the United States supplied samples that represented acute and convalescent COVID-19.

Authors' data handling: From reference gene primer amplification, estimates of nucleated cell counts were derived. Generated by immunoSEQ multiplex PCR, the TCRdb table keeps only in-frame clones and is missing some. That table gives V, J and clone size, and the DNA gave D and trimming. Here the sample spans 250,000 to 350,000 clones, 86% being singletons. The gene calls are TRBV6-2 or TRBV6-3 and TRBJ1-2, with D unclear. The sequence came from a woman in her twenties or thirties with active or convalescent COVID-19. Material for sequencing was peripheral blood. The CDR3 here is CASSYGPYNHGYTF. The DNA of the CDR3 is TGTGCCAGCAGTTATGGGCCTTACAATCATGGCTACACCTTC.